This TCR beta chain was found in a study of OX40 agonist ivuxolimab in advanced cancers. Study-wide background: Treatment received earlier with anti-PD-1, anti-PD-L1 or anti-CTLA-4 agents was allowed, and around 36% had some.

Patients who had autoimmune disease history or got systemic immunosuppression were left out. The assay was immunoSEQ multiplex PCR, and TCRdb's table has in-frame clones only and misses some. This sample has 65,000 to 100,000 clones, with roughly 84% found just once. In germline, CDR1 is SGHRS, CDR2 YFSETQ. CDR3 length: 13 amino acids. V shed 0 bases and J shed 9 bases, with 10 bases lying between them. This receptor was obtained from an adult with an advanced solid tumor such as melanoma, head and neck, liver or kidney cancer. The chain joins TRBV5-1 to TRBJ2-1; no clear D gene. Sequenced material: CD4+ or CD8+ T cells sorted from blood, taken in a trial of the OX40 agonist ivuxolimab. CDR3 nucleotide sequence: TGCGCCAGCAGCTTGGCCGTTGATCCTGAGCAGTTCTTC. Protein: CASSLAVDPEQFF.